This is a list of T cell receptor beta chains from one sample in a study of shared clonotypes between healthy human individuals. Method: immunoSEQ multiplex PCR; TCRdb's copy keeps in-frame clones and lacks some. The sample has about 2.1 million clones, about 92% seen once; the top ten hold about 1.5%. The specimen sequenced was naive CD8+ T cells from PBMCs. These TCRs come from a man aged 18 to 30 in good health. Some clones in this sample may be carry-over from other donors' samples. Each CDR3 is given with its conserved first and last residue. Fields, in order: V gene, D gene, J gene, clone size, CDR3 DNA, CDR3 protein. The D gene is left open where the match is weak. The size field is filled for only some rows; it gives once, few, many or a size class.

>TRBV29-1|.|TRBJ1-2|.
TGCAGCGTTGAGCCCAGGGGCCATGGCTACACCTTC
CSVEPRGHGYTF
>TRBV11-2|.|TRBJ2-5|.
TGTGCCAGCAGCTTAAAGCTTTACTCCCAAGAGACCCAGTACTTC
CASSLKLYSQETQYF
>TRBV4-1|TRBD2|TRBJ2-3|once
TGCGCCAGCAGCCAAACTAGCGCGAATACGCAGTATTTT
CASSQTSANTQYF
>TRBV6-6|.|TRBJ2-3|.
TGTGCCAGCAGTTACGGTGGCACAGATACGCAGTATTTT
CASSYGGTDTQYF
>TRBV4-3|TRBD2|TRBJ2-7|.
TGCGCCAGCAGCCCTGCTAGCGGGAGCTACGAGCAGTACTTC
CASSPASGSYEQYF
>TRBV7-9|.|TRBJ2-2|.
TGTGCCAGCAGCTTAGTGGGGGAGCTGTTTTTT
CASSLVGELFF
>TRBV9|.|TRBJ1-2|.
TGTGCCAGCAGCGTAGTAGGGGGGACGCCCGATGGCTACACCTTC
CASSVVGGTPDGYTF
>TRBV28|.|TRBJ1-1|.
TGTGCCAGCAGAGGTAATGAGAACACTGAAGCTTTCTTT
CASRGNENTEAFF
>TRBV18|.|TRBJ2-2|.
TGTGCCAGCTCACCCCAAAAGAAAACAGGGCCCGGGGAGCTGTTTTTT
CASSPQKKTGPGELFF
>TRBV7-9|.|TRBJ2-7|.
TGTGCCAGCAGCTTAGTAAGCGGCAGGGAGGACGAGCAGTACTTC
CASSLVSGREDEQYF
>TRBV5-1|.|TRBJ2-7|.
TGCGCCAGCAGCCCGGAGCGGGCGAGGAGTTACGAGCAGTACTTC
CASSPERARSYEQYF
>TRBV25-1|.|TRBJ2-7|.
TGTGCCAGCAGTTTAGGGACAAGATCCTACGAGCAGTACTTC
CASSLGTRSYEQYF
>TRBV9|.|TRBJ2-2|.
TGTGCCAGCAGCGTCACAGCAAGGACGGGAGCATCCGGGGAGCTGTTTTTT
CASSVTARTGASGELFF
>TRBV11-2|.|TRBJ2-3|.
TGTGCCAGCAGCCCGGATCCAACAGATACGCAGTATTTT
CASSPDPTDTQYF
>TRBV9|.|TRBJ2-7|.
TGTGCCAGCAGCCCCCGCTCCTACGAGCAGTACTTC
CASSPRSYEQYF
>TRBV28|.|TRBJ1-1|.
TGTGCCAGCACCCCCGACGGCACTGAAGCTTTCTTT
CASTPDGTEAFF
>TRBV29-1|TRBD1|TRBJ2-1|once
TGCAGCGGATTCCGGGACAGGGACTATGAGCAGTTCTTC
CSGFRDRDYEQFF
>TRBV9|TRBD1|TRBJ1-2|.
TGTGCCAGCAGAGGGACAGCGGACTATGGCTACACCTTC
CASRGTADYGYTF
>TRBV7-9|TRBD2|TRBJ2-7|.
TGTGCCAGCAGCTTATCGGGGACTAGCTACGAGCAGTACTTC
CASSLSGTSYEQYF